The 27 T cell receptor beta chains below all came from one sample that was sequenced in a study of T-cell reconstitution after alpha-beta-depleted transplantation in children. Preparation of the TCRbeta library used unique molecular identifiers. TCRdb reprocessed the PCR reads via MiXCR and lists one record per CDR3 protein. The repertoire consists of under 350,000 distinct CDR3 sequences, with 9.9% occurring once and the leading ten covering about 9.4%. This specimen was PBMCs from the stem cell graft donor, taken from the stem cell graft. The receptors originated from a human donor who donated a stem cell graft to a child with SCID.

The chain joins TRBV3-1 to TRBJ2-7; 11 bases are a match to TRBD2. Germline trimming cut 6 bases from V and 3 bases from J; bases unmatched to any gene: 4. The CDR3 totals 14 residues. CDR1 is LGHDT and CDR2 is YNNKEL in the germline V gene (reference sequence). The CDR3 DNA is TGTGCCAGCAGTCCTACTAGCGGGGGCTACGAGCAGTACTTC. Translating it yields CASSPTSGGYEQYF.

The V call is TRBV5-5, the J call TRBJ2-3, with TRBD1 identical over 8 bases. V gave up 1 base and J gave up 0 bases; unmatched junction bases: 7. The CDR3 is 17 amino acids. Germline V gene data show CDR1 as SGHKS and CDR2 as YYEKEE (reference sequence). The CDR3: CASSLSSWTGSTDTQYF. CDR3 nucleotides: TGTGCCAGCAGCTTGTCATCTTGGACAGGGAGCACAGATACGCAGTATTTT.

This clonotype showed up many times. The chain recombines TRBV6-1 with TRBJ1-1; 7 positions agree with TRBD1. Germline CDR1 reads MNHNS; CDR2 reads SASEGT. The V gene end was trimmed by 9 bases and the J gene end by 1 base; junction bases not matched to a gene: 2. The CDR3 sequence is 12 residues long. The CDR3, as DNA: TGTGCCAGTCACAGGGGGAACACTGAAGCTTTCTTT. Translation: CASHRGNTEAFF.

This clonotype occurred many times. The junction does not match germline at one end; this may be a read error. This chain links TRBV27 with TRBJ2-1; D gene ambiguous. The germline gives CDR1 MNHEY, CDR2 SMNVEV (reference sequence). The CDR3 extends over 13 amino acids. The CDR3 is CASSLLGYNEQFF. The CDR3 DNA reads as TGTGCCAGCAGCTTATTAGGGTATAATGAGCAGTTCTTC.

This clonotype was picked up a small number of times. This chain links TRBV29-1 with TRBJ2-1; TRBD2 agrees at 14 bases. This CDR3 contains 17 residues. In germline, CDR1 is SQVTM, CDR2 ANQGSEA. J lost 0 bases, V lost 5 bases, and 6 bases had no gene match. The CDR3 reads CSVPTSGGAFSYNEQFF. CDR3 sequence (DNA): TGCAGCGTTCCGACTAGCGGGGGGGCCTTCTCCTACAATGAGCAGTTCTTC.

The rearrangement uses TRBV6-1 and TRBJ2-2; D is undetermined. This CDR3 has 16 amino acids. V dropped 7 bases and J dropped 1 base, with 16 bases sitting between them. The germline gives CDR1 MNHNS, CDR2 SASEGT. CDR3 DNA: TGTGCCAGCAACGAAATATTGAGGCGGAACACCGGGGAGCTGTTTTTT. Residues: CASNEILRRNTGELFF.

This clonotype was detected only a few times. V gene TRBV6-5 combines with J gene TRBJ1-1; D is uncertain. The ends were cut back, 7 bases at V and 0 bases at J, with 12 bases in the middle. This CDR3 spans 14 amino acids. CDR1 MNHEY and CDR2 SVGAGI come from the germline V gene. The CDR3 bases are TGTGCCAGCATTAGCTACGCAGTGAACACTGAAGCTTTCTTT. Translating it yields CASISYAVNTEAFF.

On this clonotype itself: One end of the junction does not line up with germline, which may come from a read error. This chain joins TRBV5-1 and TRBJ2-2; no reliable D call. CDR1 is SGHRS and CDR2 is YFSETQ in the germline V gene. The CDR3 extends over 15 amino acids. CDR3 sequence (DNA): TGCTCCAGCAGCTTGATGGCTTCGAACACCGGGGAGCTGTTTTTT. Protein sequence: CSSSLMASNTGELFF. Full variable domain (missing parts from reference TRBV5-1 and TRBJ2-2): KAGVTQTPRYLIKTRGQQVTLSCSPISGHRSVSWYQQTPGQGLQFLFEYFSETQRNKGNFPGRFSGRQFSNSRSEMNVSTLELGDSALYLCSSSLMASNTGELFFGEGSRLTVL.

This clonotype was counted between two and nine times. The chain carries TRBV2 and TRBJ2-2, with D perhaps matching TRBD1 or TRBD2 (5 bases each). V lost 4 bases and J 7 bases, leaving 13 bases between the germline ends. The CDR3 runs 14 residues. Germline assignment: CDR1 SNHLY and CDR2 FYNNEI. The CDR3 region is CASSVGPAIGELFF. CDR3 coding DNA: TGTGCCAGCAGTGTGGGACCCGCAATCGGGGAGCTGTTTTTT. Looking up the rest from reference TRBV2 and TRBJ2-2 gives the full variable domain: EPEVTQTPSHQVTQMGQEVILRCVPISNHLYFYWYRQILGQKVEFLVSFYNNEISEKSEIFDDQFSVERPDGSNFTLKIRSTKLEDSAMYFCASSVGPAIGELFFGEGSRLTVL.

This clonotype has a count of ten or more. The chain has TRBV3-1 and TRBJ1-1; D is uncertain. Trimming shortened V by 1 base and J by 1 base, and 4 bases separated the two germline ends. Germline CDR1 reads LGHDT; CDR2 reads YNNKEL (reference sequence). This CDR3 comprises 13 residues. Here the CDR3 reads CASSQVPNTEAFF. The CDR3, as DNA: TGTGCCAGCAGCCAAGTTCCGAACACTGAAGCTTTCTTT.

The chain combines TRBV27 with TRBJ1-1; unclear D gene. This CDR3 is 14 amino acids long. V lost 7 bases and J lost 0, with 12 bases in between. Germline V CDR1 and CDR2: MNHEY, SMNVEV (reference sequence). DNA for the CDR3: TGTGCCAGCACTTCCCTCCTGATGAACACTGAAGCTTTCTTT. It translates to CASTSLLMNTEAFF.

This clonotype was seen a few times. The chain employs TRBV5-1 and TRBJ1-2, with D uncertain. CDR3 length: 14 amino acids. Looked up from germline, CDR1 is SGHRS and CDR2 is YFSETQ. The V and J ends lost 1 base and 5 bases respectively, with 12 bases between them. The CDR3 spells CASSLTLTRYGYTF. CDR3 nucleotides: TGCGCCAGCAGCTTGACCCTTACGAGATATGGCTACACCTTC.

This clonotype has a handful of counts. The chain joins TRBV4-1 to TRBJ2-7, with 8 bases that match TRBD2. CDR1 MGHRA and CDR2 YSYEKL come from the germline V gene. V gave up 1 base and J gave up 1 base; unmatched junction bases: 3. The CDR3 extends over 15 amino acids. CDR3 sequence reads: CASSQGVAGSYEQYF. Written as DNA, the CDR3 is TGCGCCAGCAGCCAAGGGGTAGCGGGGTCCTACGAGCAGTACTTC.

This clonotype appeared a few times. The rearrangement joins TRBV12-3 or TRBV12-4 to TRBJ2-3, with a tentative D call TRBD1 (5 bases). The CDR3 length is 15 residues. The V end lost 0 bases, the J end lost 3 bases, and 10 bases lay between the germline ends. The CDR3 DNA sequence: TGTGCCAGCAGTTTAGCAGGCAGGGATACAGATACGCAGTATTTT. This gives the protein CASSLAGRDTDTQYF.

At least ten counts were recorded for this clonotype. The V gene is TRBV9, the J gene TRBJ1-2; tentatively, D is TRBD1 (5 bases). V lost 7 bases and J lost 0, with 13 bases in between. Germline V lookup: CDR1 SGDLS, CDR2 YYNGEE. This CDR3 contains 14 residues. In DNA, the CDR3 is TGTGCCAGCGGAGCCTTGACAGCTAACTATGGCTACACCTTC. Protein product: CASGALTANYGYTF.

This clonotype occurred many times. As DNA, the CDR3 is TGTGCCAGCAGTTACTCGAGCATAAATTCACCCCTCCACTTT. It specifies CASSYSSINSPLHF. The chain carries TRBV6-2 or TRBV6-3 and TRBJ1-6, with D unclear. CDR1 and CDR2 from the germline V gene are MNHEY and SVGEGT. The ends were cut back, 0 bases at V and 7 bases at J, with 7 bases in the middle. The CDR3 has 14 amino acids.

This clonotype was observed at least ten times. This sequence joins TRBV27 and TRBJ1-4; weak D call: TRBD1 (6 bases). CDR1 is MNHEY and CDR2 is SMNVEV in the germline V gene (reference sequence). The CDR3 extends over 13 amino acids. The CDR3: CGRGGTNNEKLFF. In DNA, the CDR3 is TGTGGTAGAGGTGGGACAAATAATGAAAAACTGTTTTTT.

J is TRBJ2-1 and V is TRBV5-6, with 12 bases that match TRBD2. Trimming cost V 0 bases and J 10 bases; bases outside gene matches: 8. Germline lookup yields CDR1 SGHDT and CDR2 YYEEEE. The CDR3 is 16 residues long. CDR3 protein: CASSLVSSGGASEQFF. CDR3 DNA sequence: TGTGCCAGCAGCTTGGTTTCTAGCGGGGGGGCAAGCGAGCAGTTCTTC.

CDR3 DNA sequence: TGTGCCAGCAGTTCGGAAACAGGGAATAGTGAAAAACTGTTTTTT. Its translation is CASSSETGNSEKLFF. This sequence joins TRBV6-5 and TRBJ1-4; the D gene is possibly TRBD1 (6 bases). Trimming stripped 4 bases from V and 7 bases from J, with 16 bases between. Germline V gives CDR1 MNHEY, CDR2 SVGAGI. CDR3 length: 15 residues.

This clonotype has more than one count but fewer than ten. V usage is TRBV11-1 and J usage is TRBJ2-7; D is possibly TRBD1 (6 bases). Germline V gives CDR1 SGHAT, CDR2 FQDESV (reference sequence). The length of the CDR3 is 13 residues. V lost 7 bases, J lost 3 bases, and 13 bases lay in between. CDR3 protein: CASKLEGGYEQYF. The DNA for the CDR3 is TGTGCCAGCAAACTGGAAGGGGGCTACGAGCAGTACTTC.

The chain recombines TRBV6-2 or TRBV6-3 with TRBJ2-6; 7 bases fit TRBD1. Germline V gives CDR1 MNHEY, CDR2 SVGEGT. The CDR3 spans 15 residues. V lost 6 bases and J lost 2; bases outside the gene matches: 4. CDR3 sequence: CASRRQGAGANVLTF. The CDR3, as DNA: TGTGCCAGCAGACGACAGGGCGCTGGGGCCAACGTCCTGACTTTC.

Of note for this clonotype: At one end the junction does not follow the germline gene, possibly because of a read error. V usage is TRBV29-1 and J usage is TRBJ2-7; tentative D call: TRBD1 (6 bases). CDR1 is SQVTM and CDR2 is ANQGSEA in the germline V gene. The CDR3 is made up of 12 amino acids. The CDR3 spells CRVGDISYEQYF. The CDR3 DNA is TGCAGAGTTGGGGACATTTCCTACGAGCAGTACTTC.

CDR3 residues: CASSLTDSGLLNEKLFF. CDR3 nucleotides: TGTGCCAGCAGTTTAACGGATTCGGGACTCTTAAATGAAAAACTGTTTTTT. V and J are TRBV12-3 or TRBV12-4 and TRBJ1-4, with TRBD1 as a possible D gene (5 bases). This CDR3 comprises 17 residues. V was pared by 2 bases and J by 5 bases, with 18 bases between.

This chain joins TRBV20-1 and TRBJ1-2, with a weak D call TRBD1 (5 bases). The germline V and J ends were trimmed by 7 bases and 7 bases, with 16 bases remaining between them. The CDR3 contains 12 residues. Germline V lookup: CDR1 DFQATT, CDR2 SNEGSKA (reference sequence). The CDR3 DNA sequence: TGCAGTGTCGAGGATAAGGGGTTTGGCTACACCTTC. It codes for CSVEDKGFGYTF.

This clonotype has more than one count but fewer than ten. The CDR3 nucleotides are TGTGCCAGCAGCTCTAGCGGCCTCACATTTGATACGCAGTATTTT. Translating gives CASSSSGLTFDTQYF. This chain connects TRBV7-3 to TRBJ2-3, with 7 bases that match TRBD2. V lost 4 bases and J lost 6; bases outside the gene matches: 10. This CDR3 contains 15 residues. Germline V gene data show CDR1 as SGHTA and CDR2 as FQGTGA.

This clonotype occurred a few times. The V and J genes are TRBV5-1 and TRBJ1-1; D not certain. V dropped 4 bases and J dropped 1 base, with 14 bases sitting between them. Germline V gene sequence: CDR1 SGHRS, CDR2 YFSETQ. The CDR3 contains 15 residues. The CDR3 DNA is TGCGCCAGCAGCACGACACCGGCGGGGAACACTGAAGCTTTCTTT. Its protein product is CASSTTPAGNTEAFF.

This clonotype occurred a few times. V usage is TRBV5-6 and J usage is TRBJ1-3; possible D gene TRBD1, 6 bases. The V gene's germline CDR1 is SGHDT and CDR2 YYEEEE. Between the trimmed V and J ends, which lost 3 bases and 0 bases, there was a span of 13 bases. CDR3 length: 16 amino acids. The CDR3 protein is CASSYRATLSGNTIYF. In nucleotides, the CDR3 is TGTGCCAGCAGCTACAGGGCCACACTCTCTGGAAACACCATATATTTT. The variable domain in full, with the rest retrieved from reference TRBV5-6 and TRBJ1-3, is DAGVTQSPTHLIKTRGQQVTLRCSPKSGHDTVSWYQQALGQGPQFIFQYYEEEERQRGNFPDRFSGHQFPNYSSELNVNALLLGDSALYLCASSYRATLSGNTIYFGEGSWLTVV.